These 9 T cell receptor beta chains came from one sample sequenced in a study of early T cells in non-severe SARS-CoV-2 infection. TCRdb fed the 5' RACE reads into MiXCR, producing one record per CDR3 protein. The sample includes approximately 58,000 distinct CDR3 sequences, around 12% seen only once; the top ten take over 2.5%. Here the sequenced sample was whole blood, taken at baseline. The receptors here all came from an adult who was a healthcare worker with PCR-confirmed SARS-CoV-2 infection or an uninfected control (not recorded which).

This clonotype was detected only a few times. The chain joins TRBV27 to TRBJ2-5, with 7 bases that match TRBD1. The germline V gene has CDR1 MNHEY and CDR2 SMNVEV (reference sequence). Trimming removed 5 bases from V and 5 bases from J; junction bases left unmatched: 8. This CDR3 spans 14 amino acids. Written as DNA, the CDR3 is TGTGCCAGCAGTCCCCGACAGGGAAAGGAGACCCAGTACTTC. As protein: CASSPRQGKETQYF.

This CDR3 is CASSSASGRAGNEQFF. The DNA for the CDR3 is TGTGCCAGCAGCTCGGCTAGCGGGAGGGCTGGCAATGAGCAGTTCTTC. This chain joins TRBV7-6 and TRBJ2-1; 12 positions agree with TRBD2. The germline CDR1 and CDR2 sequences are SGHVS and FNYEAQ. Germline trimming cut 4 bases from V and 6 bases from J; bases unmatched to any gene: 7. The CDR3 runs 16 residues.

This clonotype was observed a few times. V gene TRBV7-9 combines with J gene TRBJ2-1; 8 bases map to TRBD1. The J segment lost 6 bases and the V segment lost 5 bases, leaving 9 bases of the junction unmatched. The germline V gene has CDR1 SEHNR and CDR2 FQNEAQ (reference sequence). The CDR3 extends over 15 amino acids. CDR3 in amino acids: CASSRPGQASNEQFF. CDR3 nucleotides: TGTGCCAGCAGCCGTCCGGGACAGGCCAGCAATGAGCAGTTCTTC.

Many counts were recorded for this clonotype. The chain employs TRBV7-2 and TRBJ2-7; 13 nucleotides match TRBD2. Germline loops: CDR1 SGHTA, CDR2 FQGNSA. There are 16 residues in the CDR3. V shed 5 bases and J 7 bases; nucleotides not matched to a gene: 11. This CDR3 is CASSQGLAGVMWEQYF. CDR3 nucleotides: TGTGCCAGCAGCCAAGGACTAGCGGGAGTAATGTGGGAGCAGTACTTC.

This clonotype occurred many times. The chain has TRBV6-2 or TRBV6-3 and TRBJ1-5, with D perhaps TRBD1 (5 bases). This CDR3 has 14 amino acids. Trimming pared 4 bases from V and 1 base from J, leaving 8 bases between. The V gene's germline CDR1 is MNHEY and CDR2 SVGEGT. The CDR3 here is CASSSSGSNQPQHF. CDR3 DNA sequence: TGTGCCAGCAGTTCCTCAGGGAGCAATCAGCCCCAGCATTTT.

This clonotype has only a few counts. The rearrangement joins TRBV7-3 to TRBJ2-5; 9 bases are a match to TRBD2. V lost 5 bases, J lost 5 bases, and 6 bases stayed unmatched. Germline V lookup: CDR1 SGHTA, CDR2 FQGTGA. The CDR3 covers 14 residues. The CDR3 DNA reads TGTGCCAGCAGCGTAGCGGGAGCTGGTGAGACCCAGTACTTC. Its protein is CASSVAGAGETQYF.

This clonotype was seen a handful of times. This chain connects TRBV6-5 to TRBJ1-3, with 8 bases aligning to TRBD1. Germline-derived CDR1 and CDR2 are MNHEY and SVGAGI. The CDR3 covers 16 residues. J lost 0 bases, V lost 0 bases, and 1 base had no gene match. DNA for the CDR3: TGTGCCAGCAGTTACTCAACAGGGGGCTCTGGAAACACCATATATTTT. Encoded protein: CASSYSTGGSGNTIYF.

This clonotype was seen ten or more times. The V gene is TRBV5-4, the J gene TRBJ2-2; the D is unclear. The CDR3 runs 14 residues. The ends were cut back, 2 bases at V and 4 bases at J, with 9 bases in the middle. Germline values: CDR1 SGHNT, CDR2 YYREEE (reference sequence). CDR3 loop: CASSFERSTGELFF. The CDR3 bases are TGTGCCAGCAGCTTTGAGAGGTCCACCGGGGAGCTGTTTTTT.

This clonotype is medium-sized in the sample. The V gene is TRBV7-3, the J gene TRBJ2-1; 8 bases match TRBD1. This CDR3 is 14 amino acids long. Losses at the gene ends were 5 bases for V and 6 bases for J; bases not matched to a gene: 6. Germline V gene data show CDR1 as SGHTA and CDR2 as FQGTGA. CDR3 sequence: CASSRDRGGNEQFF. The DNA of the CDR3 is TGTGCCAGCAGCAGAGACAGGGGTGGCAATGAGCAGTTCTTC. The full variable domain, rest sourced from reference TRBV7-3 and TRBJ2-1, is GAGVSQTPSNKVTEKGKYVELRCDPISGHTALYWYRQSLGQGPEFLIYFQGTGAADDSGLPNDRFFAVRPEGSVSTLKIQRTERGDSAVYLCASSRDRGGNEQFFGPGTRLTVL.